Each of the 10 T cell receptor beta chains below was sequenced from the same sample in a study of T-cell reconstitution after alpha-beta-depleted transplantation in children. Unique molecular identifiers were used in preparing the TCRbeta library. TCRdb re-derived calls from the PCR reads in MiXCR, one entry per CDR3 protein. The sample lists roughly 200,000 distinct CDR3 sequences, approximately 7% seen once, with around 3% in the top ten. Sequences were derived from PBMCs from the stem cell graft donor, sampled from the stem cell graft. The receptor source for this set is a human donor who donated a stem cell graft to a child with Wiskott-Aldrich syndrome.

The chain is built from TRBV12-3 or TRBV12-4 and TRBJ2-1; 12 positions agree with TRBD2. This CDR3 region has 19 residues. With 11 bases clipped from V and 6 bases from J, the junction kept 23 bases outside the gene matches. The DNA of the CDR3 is TGTGCCTTCAGTTCTGAGGGGCTAGCGGGAGGGCCACTCACCAATGAGCAGTTCTTC. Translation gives CAFSSEGLAGGPLTNEQFF.

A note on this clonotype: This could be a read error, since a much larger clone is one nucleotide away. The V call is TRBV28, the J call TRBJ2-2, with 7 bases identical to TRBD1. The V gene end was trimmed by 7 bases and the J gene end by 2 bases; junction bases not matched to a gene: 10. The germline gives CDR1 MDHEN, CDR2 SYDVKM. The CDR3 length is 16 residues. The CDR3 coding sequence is TGTGCCAGCACTGAAATCCGGGACAGCAACACCGGGGAGCTGTTTTTT. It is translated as CASTEIRDSNTGELFF.

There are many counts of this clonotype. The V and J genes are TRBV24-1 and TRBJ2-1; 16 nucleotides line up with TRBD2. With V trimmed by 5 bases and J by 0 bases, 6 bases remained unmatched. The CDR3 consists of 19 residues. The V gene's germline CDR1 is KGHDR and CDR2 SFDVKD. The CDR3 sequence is CATSGEGLAGGDSYNEQFF. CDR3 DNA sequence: TGTGCCACCAGTGGCGAGGGACTAGCGGGAGGGGACTCCTACAATGAGCAGTTCTTC.

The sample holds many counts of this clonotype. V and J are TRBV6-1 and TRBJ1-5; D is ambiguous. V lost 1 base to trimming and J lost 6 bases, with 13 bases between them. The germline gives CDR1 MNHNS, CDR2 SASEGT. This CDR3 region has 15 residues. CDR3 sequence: CASSEGPQTFQPQHF. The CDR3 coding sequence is TGTGCCAGCAGTGAAGGACCACAGACCTTTCAGCCCCAGCATTTT.

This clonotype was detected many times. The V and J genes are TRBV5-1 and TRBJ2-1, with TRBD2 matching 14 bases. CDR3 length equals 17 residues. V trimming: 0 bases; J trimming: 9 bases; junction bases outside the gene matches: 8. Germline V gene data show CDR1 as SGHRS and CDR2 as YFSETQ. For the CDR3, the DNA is TGCGCCAGCAGCTTGGTACCGGGACTAGCGGGAGCAGGTGAGCAGTTCTTC. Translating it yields CASSLVPGLAGAGEQFF.

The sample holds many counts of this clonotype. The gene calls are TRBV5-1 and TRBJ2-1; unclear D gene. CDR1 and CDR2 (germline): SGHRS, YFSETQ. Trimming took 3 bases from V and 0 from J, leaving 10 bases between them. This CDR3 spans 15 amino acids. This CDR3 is CASSWTESSYNEQFF. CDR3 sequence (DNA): TGCGCCAGCAGCTGGACCGAAAGCTCCTACAATGAGCAGTTCTTC.

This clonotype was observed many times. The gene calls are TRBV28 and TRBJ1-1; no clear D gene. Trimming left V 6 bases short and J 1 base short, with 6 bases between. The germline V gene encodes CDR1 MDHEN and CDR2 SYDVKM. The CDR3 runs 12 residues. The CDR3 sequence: CASSVENTEAFF. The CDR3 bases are TGTGCCAGCAGCGTAGAGAACACTGAAGCTTTCTTT. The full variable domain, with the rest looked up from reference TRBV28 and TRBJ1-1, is DVKVTQSSRYLVKRTGEKVFLECVQDMDHENMFWYRQDPGLGLRLIYFSYDVKMKEKGDIPEGYSVSREKKERFSLILESASTNQTSMYLCASSVENTEAFFGQGTRLTVV.

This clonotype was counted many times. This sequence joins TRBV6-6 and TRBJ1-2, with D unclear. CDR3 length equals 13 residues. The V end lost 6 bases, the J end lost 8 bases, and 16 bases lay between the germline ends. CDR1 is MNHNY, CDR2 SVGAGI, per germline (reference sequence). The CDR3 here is CASRRNAGYGYTF. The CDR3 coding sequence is TGTGCCAGCAGAAGGAACGCGGGTTACGGCTACACCTTC.

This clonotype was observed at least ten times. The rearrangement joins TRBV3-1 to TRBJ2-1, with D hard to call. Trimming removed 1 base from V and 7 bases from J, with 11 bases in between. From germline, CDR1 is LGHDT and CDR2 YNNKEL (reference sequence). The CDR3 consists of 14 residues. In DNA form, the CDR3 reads TGTGCCAGCAGCCAAGGAAGGGCAACAAATGAGCAGTTCTTC. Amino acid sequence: CASSQGRATNEQFF.

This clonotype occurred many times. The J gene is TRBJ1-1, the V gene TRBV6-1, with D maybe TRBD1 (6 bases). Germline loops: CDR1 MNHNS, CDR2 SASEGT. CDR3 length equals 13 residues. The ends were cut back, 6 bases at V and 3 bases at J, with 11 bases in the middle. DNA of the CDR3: TGTGCCAGCAGACCACAGGGACACACTGAAGCTTTCTTT. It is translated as CASRPQGHTEAFF.